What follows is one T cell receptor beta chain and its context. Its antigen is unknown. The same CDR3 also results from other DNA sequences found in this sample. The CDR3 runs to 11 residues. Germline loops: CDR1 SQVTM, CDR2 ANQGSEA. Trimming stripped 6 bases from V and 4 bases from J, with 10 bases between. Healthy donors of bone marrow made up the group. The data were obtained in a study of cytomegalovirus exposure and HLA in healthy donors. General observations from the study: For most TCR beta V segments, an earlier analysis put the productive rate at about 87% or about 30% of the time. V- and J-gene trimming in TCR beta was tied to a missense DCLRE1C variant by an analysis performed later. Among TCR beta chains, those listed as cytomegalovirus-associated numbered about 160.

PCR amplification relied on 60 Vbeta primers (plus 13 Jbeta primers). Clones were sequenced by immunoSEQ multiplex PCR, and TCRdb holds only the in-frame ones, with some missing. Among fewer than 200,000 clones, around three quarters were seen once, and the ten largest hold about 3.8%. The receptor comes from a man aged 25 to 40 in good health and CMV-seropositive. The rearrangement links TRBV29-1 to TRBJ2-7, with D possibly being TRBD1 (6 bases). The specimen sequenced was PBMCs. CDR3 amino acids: CSVIQGYEQYF. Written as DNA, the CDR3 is TGCAGCGTAATACAGGGTTACGAGCAGTACTTC.